This T cell receptor (beta chain) was sequenced for a study of vaccination and CD4 T cells after COVID-19. Across the study: Spike peptides, overlapping and drawn from SARS-CoV-2, HCoV-NL63, HCoV-OC43 and HCoV-229E, were used to stimulate cells.

Once obtained from cultured CD4+ T cells, the DNA was sequenced using the Oncomine TCR Beta short-read assay. TCRdb re-called the PCR reads through MiXCR, storing one row per CDR3 protein. The sample includes over 10,000 distinct CDR3 sequences, around 77% of them seen just once. The treatment: 10-day PBMC culture with coronavirus spike peptide pools or control peptides (ViraFEST assay). Study-wide points: Vaccine-specific clones numbering 304 of 307 showed spike mono-reactivity in convalescent patients.

V lost 4 bases and J 12 bases, leaving 18 bases between the germline ends. CDR3 length: 12 amino acids. CDR1 and CDR2 (germline): GTSNPN, SVGIG (reference sequence). This clonotype was detected a few times. Antigen unknown. The material sequenced was CD4+ T cells from blood, cultured in vitro. This rearrangement joins TRBV30 to TRBJ1-1; tentatively, D is TRBD1 (6 bases). This receptor was taken from a human donor who had recovered from COVID-19. This CDR3 reads CAWTGTNRESFF. The CDR3, as DNA: TGTGCCTGGACCGGAACCAACAGGGAATCTTTCTTT.